A single sample is the source of the 9 T cell receptor beta chains below, sequenced in a study of siplizumab effects on memory and regulatory T cells. Sequencing used immunoSEQ multiplex PCR; TCRdb keeps in-frame clones, though not all of them. The table has 62,000 or so clones, roughly 80% seen once. Sequencing was done on a sample of memory CD4+ T cells sorted from blood. The receptors were sampled from a human donor in good health.

The V gene is TRBV7-9, the J gene TRBJ1-1; a weak D match, TRBD1 (6 bases). Looked up from germline, CDR1 is SEHNR and CDR2 is FQNEAQ (reference sequence). The length of the CDR3 is 13 residues. Trimming took 5 bases from V and 9 from J, leaving 16 bases between them. The CDR3 DNA follows: TGTGCCAGCAGCACGCCCGGGGGGCGCAAAGCTTTCTTT. It specifies CASSTPGGRKAFF.

This clone has just one count. At one of its ends the junction is not consistent with the germline gene, which may arise from a read error. The sample contains more than one DNA sequence encoding this CDR3. The chain joins TRBV5-6 to TRBJ2-7, with 7 bases identical to TRBD1. Germline assignment: CDR1 SGHDT and CDR2 YYEEEE. The CDR3 consists of 13 residues. In DNA form, the CDR3 reads TGTGCCAGCAACCCCGGAGCAAAGGGGGCTCTCATCTTC. Translated, it gives CASNPGAKGALIF.

The gene calls are TRBV29-1 and TRBJ2-4; D not resolved. V dropped 1 base and J dropped 15 bases, with 19 bases sitting between them. Germline V lookup: CDR1 SQVTM, CDR2 ANQGSEA. This CDR3 comprises 13 residues. The CDR3 sequence is CSVEALELFMSYF. In DNA, the CDR3 is TGCAGCGTTGAAGCCCTCGAACTGTTTATGTCGTACTTC.

The J gene is TRBJ2-5, the V gene TRBV6-5; no firm D call. This CDR3 has 11 amino acids. The germline V gene encodes CDR1 MNHEY and CDR2 SVGAGI. Trimming cost V 7 bases and J 4 bases, with 7 bases left between them. CDR3 sequence (DNA): TGTGCCAGCACCGAGTTAGAGACCCAGTACTTC. It is translated as CASTELETQYF.

This chain connects TRBV14 to TRBJ1-2; the D is unclear. The germline V and J ends were trimmed by 4 bases and 3 bases, with 6 bases remaining between them. This CDR3 spans 12 amino acids. CDR1 and CDR2 (germline): SGHDN, FVKESK. For the CDR3, the DNA is TGTGCCAGCAGCCCAGATGACTATGGCTACACCTTC. Protein product: CASSPDDYGYTF.

The J gene is TRBJ1-2, the V gene TRBV2; D ambiguous. The CDR3 is 14 residues long. V was shortened by 9 bases and J by 7 bases, with 21 bases between the two germline ends. The germline V gene encodes CDR1 SNHLY and CDR2 FYNNEI. The CDR3 DNA follows: TGTGCCAGTAGAACTAGGGCGGACGCTGGTGGCTACACCTTC. Its translation is CASRTRADAGGYTF.

The rearrangement links TRBV28 to TRBJ2-5; D perhaps matches TRBD2 (6 bases). The CDR3 is 15 amino acids. Trimming removed 2 bases from V and 5 bases from J, with 15 bases in between. Germline CDR1 and CDR2: MDHEN and SYDVKM. The CDR3 DNA follows: TGTGCCAGCAGTTTAAGAACGGGAGCCGGCGAGACCCAGTACTTC. It is translated as CASSLRTGAGETQYF.

The rearrangement links TRBV5-1 to TRBJ1-2; possible D gene TRBD1, 6 bases. V lost 4 bases and J 8 bases, leaving 18 bases between the germline ends. Germline CDR1 SGHRS, CDR2 YFSETQ. This CDR3 comprises 14 residues. The CDR3 nucleotides read TGCGCCAGCAGCCGTATTGAACAGGGCGGAGGCTACACCTTC. Its translation: CASSRIEQGGGYTF.

This chain joins TRBV28 and TRBJ1-2; 8 bases fit TRBD1. The ends lost 6 bases at V and 11 bases at J; junction bases unmatched: 11. This CDR3 is built from 13 residues. CDR1 MDHEN and CDR2 SYDVKM come from the germline V gene. CDR3 amino acids: CASSQDRDLRYTF. The CDR3 bases are TGTGCCAGCAGCCAGGACAGGGACCTTCGGTACACCTTC.